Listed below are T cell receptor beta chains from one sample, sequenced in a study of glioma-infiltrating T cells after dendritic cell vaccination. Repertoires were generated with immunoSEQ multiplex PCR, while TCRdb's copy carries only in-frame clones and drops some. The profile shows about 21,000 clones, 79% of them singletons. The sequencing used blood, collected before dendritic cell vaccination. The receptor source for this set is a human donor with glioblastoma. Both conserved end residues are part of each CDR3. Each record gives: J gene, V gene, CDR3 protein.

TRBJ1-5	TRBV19	CASSIEGTGVQPQHF
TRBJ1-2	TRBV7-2	CASSARRRTGGIYTF
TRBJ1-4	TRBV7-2	CASSRGQGAEKLFF
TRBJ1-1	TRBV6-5	CASSPTGNSGTEAFF
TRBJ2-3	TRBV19	CASSSPGQVTDTQYF
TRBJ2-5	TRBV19	CASSIGQAPQETQYF
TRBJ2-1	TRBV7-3	CASSWGGRIGVNEQFF
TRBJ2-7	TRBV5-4	CASSRGKLAGGRTYEQYF
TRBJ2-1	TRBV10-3	CAISDRGREGYYEQFF
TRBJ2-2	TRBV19	CASSIDINRGPGELFF
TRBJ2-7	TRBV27	CASSFQAGGYEQYF
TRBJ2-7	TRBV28	CASSWGQGRDEQYF
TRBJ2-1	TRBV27	CASSFIGTPQFF
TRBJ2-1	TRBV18	CASSSPSRNEQFF
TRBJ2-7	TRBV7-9	CASSLVGDRGEEQYF
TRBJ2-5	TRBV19	CASSIREWSGQETQYF
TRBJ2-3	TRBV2	CASSEAGVETDTQYF
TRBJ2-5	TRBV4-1	CASSQGREAQYF
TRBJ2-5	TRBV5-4	CASSLGLAGPYQETQYF
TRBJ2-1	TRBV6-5	CASTLLADSYNEQFF
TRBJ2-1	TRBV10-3	CATSESSGDYNEQFF
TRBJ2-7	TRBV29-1	CSVLAGVYEQYF
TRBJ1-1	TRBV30	CAWILLAGSDTEAFF
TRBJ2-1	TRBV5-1	CASSFREPHNEQFF
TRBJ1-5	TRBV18	CASSVSEVHQPQHF
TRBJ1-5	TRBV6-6	CASSRPRQPQHF
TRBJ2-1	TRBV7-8	CASSLGVLAPGNEQFF
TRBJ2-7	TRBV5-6	CASLRDRGSYEQYF
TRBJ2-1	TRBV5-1	CASSRVPLAGGSNEQFF
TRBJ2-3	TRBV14	CASSQELATRGEYF
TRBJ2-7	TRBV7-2	CASSLAPSAGGAYEQYF
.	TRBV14	CASSQGTSGRHEQYF
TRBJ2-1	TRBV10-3	CAISSVGGPHNEQFF
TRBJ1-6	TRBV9	CASSMTGGDSPLHF
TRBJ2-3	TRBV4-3	CASSQGTSVTDTQYF
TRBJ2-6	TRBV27	CASSVRQGSGANVLTF
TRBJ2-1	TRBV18	CASSRTWSSYNEQFF
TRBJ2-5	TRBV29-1	CSVVRETQYF
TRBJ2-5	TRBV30	CAWIGTGHGETQYF
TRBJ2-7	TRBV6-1	CASSERQGYEQYF
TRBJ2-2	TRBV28	CASSAWGQSVAGELFF
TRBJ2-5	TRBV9	CASSVDSLAETQYF
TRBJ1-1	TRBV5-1	CASSLNIPGTEAFF
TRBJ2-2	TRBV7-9	CASSSQTGDGGELFF
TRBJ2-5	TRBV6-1	CASSEAFVRTGGARYKETQYF
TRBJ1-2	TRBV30	CAWSLAGTVYGYTF
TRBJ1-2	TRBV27	CASRTWTGGAGGYGYTF
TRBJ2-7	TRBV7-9	CASSPIGSSYEQYF
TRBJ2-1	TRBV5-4	CASSTPGTGYNEQFF
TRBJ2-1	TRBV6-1	CASSPRDTNEQFF
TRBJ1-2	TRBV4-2	CASSHGGPNYGYTF
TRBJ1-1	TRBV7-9	CASSYPGQENTEAFF
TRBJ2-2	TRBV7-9	CASSLTGTGELFF
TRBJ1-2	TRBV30	CAWSVLPGNHGYTF
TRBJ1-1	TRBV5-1	CASSSEIQGIPEAFF